Included here is one T cell receptor (beta chain) sequence, with context. Patients at the Seattle site were enrolled during active infection and followed longitudinally. The sample is drawn from a study of blood T cell repertoires in COVID-19. Study background: COVID-19 samples, acute and convalescent, were from the United States, Italy and Spain. Sample material is recorded as cDNA or gDNA derived from T cells, B-cell-depleted T cells, or PBMCs.

J was trimmed by 1 base and V by 4 bases; bases with no gene match: 1. CDR1 PRHDT and CDR2 FYEKMQ come from the germline V gene (reference sequence). The CDR3 runs 15 residues. As processed by the authors: Reference gene primer amplification gave nucleated cell count estimates. Assay used: immunoSEQ multiplex PCR; TCRdb lists only in-frame clones, some missing. From that table come the V and J calls and clone size; the DNA was used to work out D and trimming. The sample gives about half a million clones, roughly 89% of which show up once; 0.8% to 0.9% is in the top ten. The TCR was taken from a man aged 18 to 29 with COVID-19, enrolled during active disease. Sequences were obtained from peripheral blood. This rearrangement joins TRBV13 to TRBJ2-7; 13 nucleotides match TRBD2. For the CDR3, the DNA is TGTGCCAGCAGCTCGGGACTAGCGGGATCCTACGAGCAGTACTTC. It yields the protein CASSSGLAGSYEQYF.